The 18 T cell receptor beta chains given below trace back to one sample, sequenced in a study of T-cell memory formation after mild COVID-19. In TCRdb, the 5' RACE reads were re-called with MiXCR into one record per CDR3 protein. This sample has 450,000 or so distinct CDR3 sequences; 20% occur once, and the top ten carry 8.4%. The sequenced sample was PBMCs or a T cell subset sorted from them (not recorded which). All receptors derive from an adult woman who had mild COVID-19 (a few samples of this study predate the infection). Cell type and time point are not known.

This clonotype appeared many times. The chain links TRBV6-1 to TRBJ2-1; 9 bases fit TRBD2. The trim removed 4 bases at V and 1 base at J, leaving 2 bases unmatched. This CDR3 spans 15 amino acids. Germline V gene sequence: CDR1 MNHNS, CDR2 SASEGT. The CDR3 DNA sequence: TGTGCCAGCAGTGTTAGCGGGGGATCCTACAATGAGCAGTTCTTC. Its protein product is CASSVSGGSYNEQFF.

This clonotype was counted a few times. The genes are TRBV2 and TRBJ2-7, with 7 bases fitting TRBD1. This CDR3 has 15 amino acids. Trimming removed 2 bases from V and 3 bases from J; junction bases left unmatched: 7. Germline CDR1 is SNHLY and CDR2 is FYNNEI. The CDR3 region has the DNA TGTGCCAGCAGTGAAACCACAGGACAGGACTACGAGCAGTACTTC. As protein: CASSETTGQDYEQYF.

This clonotype was counted a few times. The gene calls are TRBV6-5 and TRBJ2-7; TRBD2 aligns across 8 bases. Germline lookup yields CDR1 MNHEY and CDR2 SVGAGI. Germline trimming cut 6 bases from V and 2 bases from J; bases unmatched to any gene: 3. This CDR3 has 13 residues. This CDR3 is CASSRTSPYEQYF. Written as DNA, the CDR3 is TGTGCCAGCAGCCGGACTAGCCCCTACGAGCAGTACTTC.

V is TRBV5-1 and J is TRBJ2-1; TRBD2 matches 8 bases. The CDR3 extends over 17 amino acids. Per germline, CDR1 SGHRS and CDR2 YFSETQ. Trimming took 5 bases from V and 6 from J; bases not matched to a gene: 16. The DNA for the CDR3 is TGCGCCAGCAGTCTACTCCCGGGACTAGTCGATCTCAATGAGCAGTTCTTC. This codes for CASSLLPGLVDLNEQFF.

This chain links TRBV12-3 or TRBV12-4 with TRBJ2-1, with TRBD2 matching over 13 bases. Losses at the gene ends were 1 base for V and 1 base for J; bases not matched to a gene: 1. The CDR3 covers 17 residues. CDR3 nucleotide sequence: TGTGCCAGCAGTTTAGGGACTAGCGGGAGATCCTACAATGAGCAGTTCTTC. Amino acid sequence: CASSLGTSGRSYNEQFF.

The V gene is TRBV29-1, the J gene TRBJ2-1; D not certain. In germline, CDR1 is SQVTM, CDR2 ANQGSEA. Trimming removed 5 bases at V and 10 bases at J, with 12 bases between. The CDR3 length is 11 residues. CDR3 sequence: CSVYEFVEQFF. DNA for the CDR3: TGCAGCGTTTATGAGTTTGTGGAGCAGTTCTTC.

Many counts were recorded for this clonotype. The rearrangement links TRBV7-2 to TRBJ1-5; no reliable D call. CDR1 is SGHTA and CDR2 is FQGNSA in the germline V gene. V was shortened by 5 bases and J by 5 bases, with 10 bases between the two germline ends. The CDR3 runs to 13 residues. The CDR3 loop reads CASSPGSYQPQHF. The CDR3 bases are TGTGCCAGCAGCCCGGGGTCCTATCAGCCCCAGCATTTT.

The chain employs TRBV12-3 or TRBV12-4 and TRBJ2-7; 9 nucleotides agree with TRBD1. The V segment lost 0 bases and the J segment 3 bases; nucleotides outside the gene matches: 3. The CDR3 spans 15 residues. CDR3 sequence reads: CASSLAGTGYYEQYF. As DNA, the CDR3 is TGTGCCAGCAGTTTAGCGGGGACAGGGTACTACGAGCAGTACTTC.

The V and J genes are TRBV15 and TRBJ2-2; TRBD1 matches at 11 bases. Trimming took 5 bases from V and 7 from J; bases not matched to a gene: 6. The length of the CDR3 is 15 residues. Germline V gene data show CDR1 as LNHNV and CDR2 as YYDKDF (reference sequence). CDR3: CATSLGQGASGELFF. The CDR3 nucleotides read TGTGCCACCAGCCTTGGACAGGGGGCTAGCGGGGAGCTGTTTTTT.

This clonotype showed up just a few times. This chain uses TRBV29-1 with TRBJ2-1; D might be TRBD1 (5 bases). Germline CDR1 reads SQVTM; CDR2 reads ANQGSEA. The V and J ends lost 7 bases and 7 bases respectively, with 11 bases between them. The CDR3 runs 11 residues. The CDR3 is CSAAKGNEQFF. The CDR3 nucleotides are TGCAGCGCAGCCAAGGGGAATGAGCAGTTCTTC.

The chain employs TRBV18 and TRBJ1-1; no clear D. Deletions cut 3 bases from V and 1 base from J, with 6 bases between. Germline values: CDR1 KGHSH, CDR2 LQKENI. This CDR3 contains 13 residues. CDR3 protein: CASSPTRNTEAFF. Written as DNA, the CDR3 is TGTGCCAGCTCACCGACACGGAACACTGAAGCTTTCTTT.

This rearrangement joins TRBV5-5 to TRBJ2-7; 9 bases match TRBD1. The CDR3 extends over 15 amino acids. After removal of 3 bases from V and 0 bases from J, the junction contained 4 bases not matched to a gene. Germline CDR1 and CDR2: SGHKS and YYEKEE (reference sequence). The CDR3 loop is CASSSGTGSSYEQYF. For the CDR3, the DNA is TGTGCCAGCAGCTCCGGGACAGGGAGCTCCTACGAGCAGTACTTC.

There are many counts of this clonotype. This rearrangement joins TRBV7-2 to TRBJ2-5; TRBD1 agrees at 10 bases. The CDR3 is 15 residues long. The V gene's germline CDR1 is SGHTA and CDR2 FQGNSA. V gave up 1 base and J gave up 5 bases; unmatched junction bases: 4. The CDR3 nucleotides read TGTGCCAGCAGCTTAGGGGACAGGGGTTGGGAGACCCAGTACTTC. Protein product: CASSLGDRGWETQYF.

This clonotype was recorded a few times. The gene calls are TRBV7-8 and TRBJ2-2; 9 nucleotides match TRBD2. In germline, CDR1 is SGHVS, CDR2 FQNEAQ. The CDR3 spans 15 residues. V shed 4 bases and J 7 bases; nucleotides not matched to a gene: 7. The CDR3 reads CASSYRGGASGELFF. The DNA for the CDR3 is TGTGCCAGCAGCTACCGCGGGGGGGCTAGCGGGGAGCTGTTTTTT.

This chain joins TRBV5-6 and TRBJ2-7; D gene unclear. Germline V CDR1 and CDR2: SGHDT, YYEEEE. The V end lost 0 bases, the J end lost 2 bases, and 15 bases lay between the germline ends. The CDR3 spans 16 residues. The CDR3 is CASSLVRLVRPYEQYF. CDR3 coding DNA: TGTGCCAGCAGCTTGGTCCGGCTTGTGCGGCCCTACGAGCAGTACTTC.

This clonotype was recorded many times. This chain joins TRBV6-4 and TRBJ2-3, with 9 bases fitting TRBD2. The CDR3 extends over 15 amino acids. Germline assignment: CDR1 MRHNA and CDR2 SNTAGT. J was trimmed by 0 bases and V by 2 bases; bases with no gene match: 0. The CDR3 region is CASSDGTSSTDTQYF. In nucleotides, the CDR3 is TGTGCCAGCAGTGACGGGACTAGCAGCACAGATACGCAGTATTTT.

The chain links TRBV29-1 to TRBJ1-2; D not certain. CDR1 is SQVTM and CDR2 is ANQGSEA in the germline V gene. The CDR3 is 12 residues long. V was trimmed by 2 bases and J by 4 bases, leaving 8 bases between them. CDR3 loop: CSVERVGYGYTF. The CDR3 nucleotides are TGCAGCGTTGAAAGGGTCGGCTATGGCTACACCTTC. Using reference TRBV29-1 and TRBJ1-2 for the parts outside the CDR3, the full variable domain is SAVISQKPSRDICQRGTSLTIQCQVDSQVTMMFWYRQQPGQSLTLIATANQGSEATYESGFVIDKFPISRPNLTFSTLTVSNMSPEDSSIYLCSVERVGYGYTFGSGTRLTVV.

This clonotype appeared many times. The chain couples TRBV5-6 to TRBJ1-3; D call uncertain. The CDR3 runs to 13 residues. The germline CDR1 and CDR2 sequences are SGHDT and YYEEEE. Trimming left V 0 bases short and J 4 bases short, with 5 bases between. The CDR3 region is CASSLGRGNTIYF. The CDR3 DNA reads TGTGCCAGCAGCTTGGGTCGGGGAAACACCATATATTTT.